The next 32 T cell receptor beta chains were all read from a single sample in a study of breast tumors, draining lymph nodes, adjacent tissues. The lymph nodes were axillary draining lymph nodes from breast cancer patients. TCRdb reprocessed the multiplex PCR reads via MiXCR and lists one record per CDR3 protein. Found here are approximately 100,000 distinct CDR3 sequences, 21% of them singletons; the top ten hold around 1.3%. Sequenced material: axillary lymph node tissue. The receptor source for this set is a female donor with breast cancer. Some clones in this sample may be carry-over from other donors' samples.

This chain uses TRBV20-1 with TRBJ1-1; TRBD1 agrees at 7 bases. V gave up 1 base and J gave up 0 bases; unmatched junction bases: 8. Germline V CDR1 and CDR2: DFQATT, SNEGSKA (reference sequence). CDR3 length: 16 residues. The CDR3 reads CSARGLGQLLNTEAFF. DNA of the CDR3: TGCAGTGCTAGAGGTCTGGGACAGCTACTGAACACTGAAGCTTTCTTT.

Details on this clonotype: A much larger clonotype is one base distant, so this may be a read error. This chain joins TRBV7-9 and TRBJ2-1, with 9 bases identical to TRBD2. CDR3 length: 17 amino acids. Looked up from germline, CDR1 is SEHNR and CDR2 is FQNEAQ (reference sequence). In nucleotides, the CDR3 is TGTGCCAGCAGCCCCAGGACTAGCGCGAGCTCCTACAATGGGCAGTTCTTC. Protein sequence: CASSPRTSASSYNGQFF.

This clonotype was picked up many times. The rearrangement uses TRBV11-1 and TRBJ2-5; 7 bases are a match to TRBD1. Losses at the gene ends were 4 bases for V and 1 base for J; bases not matched to a gene: 6. In germline, CDR1 is SGHAT, CDR2 FQDESV (reference sequence). The CDR3 extends over 15 amino acids. The CDR3 sequence: CASSSADRSQETQYF. For the CDR3, the DNA is TGTGCCAGCAGCTCGGCGGACAGGTCCCAAGAGACCCAGTACTTC.

This clonotype was seen ten or more times. This chain joins TRBV10-3 and TRBJ2-6, with D maybe TRBD1 (6 bases). Germline assignment: CDR1 ENHRY and CDR2 SYGVKD. The ends were cut back, 6 bases at V and 7 bases at J, with 13 bases in the middle. This CDR3 region has 14 residues. The CDR3 protein is CAISPTGNANVLTF. The CDR3 region has the DNA TGTGCCATCAGCCCCACAGGGAACGCCAACGTCCTGACTTTC.

This clonotype has a count of ten or more. V is TRBV2 and J is TRBJ2-1, with 11 bases matching TRBD1. Germline V gene data show CDR1 as SNHLY and CDR2 as FYNNEI. Losses at the gene ends were 11 bases for V and 8 bases for J; bases not matched to a gene: 8. There are 13 residues in the CDR3. The CDR3 sequence is CAGKGQGADEQFF. The CDR3 DNA follows: TGTGCCGGAAAAGGACAGGGGGCTGATGAGCAGTTCTTC.

This clonotype was counted ten times or more. The chain carries TRBV2 and TRBJ1-5; 7 nucleotides line up with TRBD1. Per the germline V gene, CDR1 is SNHLY and CDR2 is FYNNEI. The CDR3 covers 14 residues. The J segment lost 5 bases and the V segment lost 0 bases, leaving 1 base of the junction unmatched. CDR3 protein: CASSEATGHQPQHF. The CDR3 nucleotides read TGTGCCAGCAGTGAAGCGACAGGGCATCAGCCCCAGCATTTT.

About this clonotype itself: With a much larger clone just one base away, this may be a read error. The J gene is TRBJ2-1, the V gene TRBV5-1, with TRBD1 identical over 8 bases. V was clipped by 0 bases and J by 2 bases; unmatched bases: 4. CDR3 length: 16 amino acids. CDR1 and CDR2 from the germline V gene are SGHRS and YFSETQ. The CDR3 loop reads CASSLGQGSTYNEQFF. Here the CDR3 DNA reads TGCGCCAGCAGCTTGGGACAGGGGTCCACCTACAATGAGCAGTTCTTC.

The chain has TRBV7-9 and TRBJ2-4; the D gene is possibly TRBD1 (6 bases). The germline V gene encodes CDR1 SEHNR and CDR2 FQNEAQ (reference sequence). Trimming shortened V by 5 bases and J by 0 bases, and 17 bases separated the two germline ends. The CDR3 length is 17 residues. The DNA of the CDR3 is TGTGCCAGCAGCACCAGACAGGACTCTAAAGCCAAAAACATTCAGTACTTC. Translation: CASSTRQDSKAKNIQYF. The whole variable domain, filled in from reference TRBV7-9 and TRBJ2-4, reads DTGVSQNPRHKITKRGQNVTFRCDPISEHNRLYWYRQTLGQGPEFLTYFQNEAQLEKSRLLSDRFSAERPKGSFSTLEIQRTEQGDSAMYLCASSTRQDSKAKNIQYFGAGTRLSVL.

This clonotype was found many times. The gene calls are TRBV10-3 and TRBJ2-7; 10 bases match TRBD2. Germline V lookup: CDR1 ENHRY, CDR2 SYGVKD. This CDR3 has 16 amino acids. J lost 3 bases, V lost 4 bases, and 9 bases had no gene match. The CDR3 protein is CAISATGTSVVYEQYF. CDR3 DNA: TGTGCCATCAGTGCCACCGGGACTAGCGTTGTCTACGAGCAGTACTTC.

This clonotype came up many times. The V gene is TRBV28, the J gene TRBJ2-7, with D tentatively TRBD1 or TRBD2 (5 bases each). Germline V lookup: CDR1 MDHEN, CDR2 SYDVKM. Deletions cut 4 bases from V and 4 bases from J, with 14 bases between. CDR3 length: 14 amino acids. CDR3 residues: CASSSPGRIYEQYF. The CDR3 DNA is TGTGCCAGCAGTTCCCCGGGACGGATTTACGAGCAGTACTTC.

Ten or more counts support this clonotype. Written as DNA, the CDR3 is TGTGCCATCAGTGCGGGCTACGAGCAGTACTTC. Residues: CAISAGYEQYF. The chain carries TRBV10-3 and TRBJ2-7; no clear D. The length of the CDR3 is 11 residues. The germline V gene encodes CDR1 ENHRY and CDR2 SYGVKD. Trimming took off 4 bases at V and 3 bases at J, with 4 bases between the two ends.

This clonotype was observed many times. Written as DNA, the CDR3 is TGTGCCAGCAATAGGTATAGCAATCAGCCCCAGCATTTT. Translated, it gives CASNRYSNQPQHF. The V gene is TRBV2, the J gene TRBJ1-5; D gene unclear. Deletions cut 7 bases from V and 0 bases from J, with 7 bases between. Germline-derived CDR1 and CDR2 are SNHLY and FYNNEI. The CDR3 spans 13 residues.

This clonotype has ten or more counts. The V and J genes are TRBV9 and TRBJ2-3; D not certain. CDR3 size: 15 residues. Trimming pared 3 bases from V and 0 bases from J, leaving 11 bases between. The germline V gene has CDR1 SGDLS and CDR2 YYNGEE. The CDR3 reads CASSALTPSTDTQYF. The CDR3 bases are TGTGCCAGCAGCGCACTTACCCCTAGCACAGATACGCAGTATTTT.

The J gene is TRBJ2-5, the V gene TRBV14, with D perhaps assigned TRBD1 or TRBD2 (6 bases each). Germline V CDR1 and CDR2: SGHDN, FVKESK. The CDR3 is 15 residues long. V lost 3 bases, J lost 5 bases, and 16 bases lay in between. Here the CDR3 reads CASSHLKGGLETQYF. DNA of the CDR3: TGTGCCAGCAGCCACCTCAAAGGGGGGCTGGAGACCCAGTACTTC.

This clonotype was observed at least ten times. V gene TRBV20-1 combines with J gene TRBJ1-2, with TRBD1 as a possible D gene (6 bases). V was cut by 7 bases and J by 0 bases, with 18 bases left in between. This CDR3 has 15 residues. In germline, CDR1 is DFQATT, CDR2 SNEGSKA (reference sequence). CDR3 in amino acids: CSVGGPEEANYGYTF. Here the CDR3 DNA reads TGCAGTGTTGGGGGGCCGGAGGAAGCTAACTATGGCTACACCTTC.

Of note for this clonotype: This sequence may be a read error, since a much larger clone differs from it by one base. The CDR3: CASNPNRFVSGNTIYF. The CDR3 region has the DNA TGTGCCAGCAACCCCAATCGTTTCGTTTCTGGAAACACCATATATTTT. The chain links TRBV7-8 to TRBJ1-3; no clear D. In germline, CDR1 is SGHVS, CDR2 FQNEAQ. V gave up 7 bases and J gave up 1 base, with 17 bases separating them. The CDR3 is 16 amino acids.

This clonotype was seen only a few times. This sequence joins TRBV28 and TRBJ1-5; D is undetermined. CDR1 and CDR2 (germline): MDHEN, SYDVKM. The V and J ends lost 7 bases and 2 bases respectively, with 12 bases between them. CDR3 length: 14 amino acids. In DNA, the CDR3 is TGTGCCAGCAAAGTAGGGTCCGGCAATCAGCCCCAGCATTTT. This sequence encodes CASKVGSGNQPQHF.

In its sample, this clonotype was seen many times. The gene calls are TRBV24-1 and TRBJ1-2; 7 bases match TRBD1. Per the germline V gene, CDR1 is KGHDR and CDR2 is SFDVKD. With V trimmed by 9 bases and J by 7 bases, 13 bases remained unmatched. The CDR3 has 14 residues. Here the CDR3 reads CATQPGTDRAGYTF. CDR3 coding DNA: TGTGCCACCCAACCGGGTACTGACAGGGCTGGCTACACCTTC.

About this clonotype itself: A much larger clonotype is one base distant, so this may be a read error. Without the conserved terminal phenylalanine or tryptophan, this CDR3 likely stems from a read error. V and J are TRBV20-1 and TRBJ2-5, with 16 nucleotides matching TRBD2. Germline V CDR1 and CDR2: DFQATT, SNEGSKA (reference sequence). Germline trimming cut 6 bases from V and 5 bases from J; bases unmatched to any gene: 6. This CDR3 has 15 residues. In DNA, the CDR3 is TGCAGTGCAGGGGGACTAGCGGGGGGGCTGGAGACCCAGTACCTC. Amino acid sequence: CSAGGLAGGLETQYL.

Ten or more counts support this clonotype. This chain links TRBV10-3 with TRBJ1-3; no clear D. The germline V and J ends were trimmed by 6 bases and 4 bases, with 16 bases remaining between them. The CDR3 contains 15 residues. Germline lookup yields CDR1 ENHRY and CDR2 SYGVKD. CDR3 sequence reads: CAIRADTSFGNTIYF. The CDR3 DNA sequence: TGTGCCATCAGAGCCGACACGAGTTTCGGAAACACCATATATTTT.

With regard to this clonotype: A much larger clone differs by one base, so this may be a read error. The genes are TRBV7-2 and TRBJ1-5; possibly TRBD1 for D (5 bases). V was pared by 6 bases and J by 9 bases, with 27 bases between. Germline V gene sequence: CDR1 SGHTA, CDR2 FQGNSA. The CDR3 spans 17 residues. The chain's CDR3 is CASSSRTKDSPDRPQHF. The DNA for the CDR3 is TGTGCCAGCAGTTCTAGGACCAAAGACAGTCCCGATCGGCCCCAGCATTTT.

This clonotype was counted ten times or more. The chain is built from TRBV29-1 and TRBJ1-2; 7 bases line up with TRBD1. V gave up 6 bases and J gave up 2 bases; unmatched junction bases: 6. Germline V gene data show CDR1 as SQVTM and CDR2 as ANQGSEA. This CDR3 contains 13 residues. CDR3 coding DNA: TGCAGCGTCCTACTACAGGGGAACTATGGCTACACCTTC. This translates into CSVLLQGNYGYTF.

This clonotype was seen many times. The J gene is TRBJ1-5, the V gene TRBV7-9; maybe TRBD1 (5 bases). V dropped 5 bases and J dropped 5 bases, with 7 bases sitting between them. The CDR3 consists of 12 residues. Germline V CDR1 and CDR2: SEHNR, FQNEAQ (reference sequence). CDR3 bases: TGTGCCAGCAGCCTGACAGATCAGCCCCAGCATTTT. It yields the protein CASSLTDQPQHF.

This clonotype was recorded at least ten times. The chain joins TRBV2 to TRBJ2-3; 10 bases are shared with TRBD2. This CDR3 has 14 residues. V shed 6 bases and J 4 bases; nucleotides not matched to a gene: 4. Looked up from germline, CDR1 is SNHLY and CDR2 is FYNNEI. DNA of the CDR3: TGTGCCAGCAGGGGACTAGCGTTTGCAGATACGCAGTATTTT. Its protein product is CASRGLAFADTQYF.

The sample holds a few counts of this clonotype. The V call is TRBV18, the J call TRBJ2-5; 10 positions agree with TRBD1. The CDR3 totals 15 residues. Germline values: CDR1 KGHSH, CDR2 LQKENI. The J segment lost 5 bases and the V segment lost 3 bases, leaving 6 bases of the junction unmatched. The CDR3 spells CASSPGQGGRETQYF. CDR3 DNA sequence: TGTGCCAGCTCACCCGGACAGGGGGGTAGGGAGACCCAGTACTTC.

Concerning this clonotype itself: Just one base apart from a much larger clone, this may be a read error. V and J are TRBV19 and TRBJ1-2; TRBD1 is a possible D gene (6 bases). CDR3 length equals 16 residues. The V gene's germline CDR1 is LNHDA and CDR2 SQIVND (reference sequence). The chain's CDR3 is CAGRRELRTDPYGYTF. For the CDR3, the DNA is TGTGCCGGTAGAAGAGAATTACGGACAGACCCGTATGGCTACACCTTC.

This clonotype was observed at least ten times. The gene calls are TRBV7-2 and TRBJ2-7; D call uncertain. This CDR3 has 15 residues. V lost 5 bases, J lost 3 bases, and 17 bases lay in between. In germline, CDR1 is SGHTA, CDR2 FQGNSA. In nucleotides, the CDR3 is TGTGCCAGCAGCGTGTGGGCAGCGAGCAACTACGAGCAGTACTTC. It is translated as CASSVWAASNYEQYF.

Note on this clonotype: This may be a read error, as it is one base from a much larger clone. J is TRBJ2-5 and V is TRBV6-1; maybe TRBD2 (7 bases). CDR3 length: 17 residues. V was trimmed by 4 bases and J by 1 base, leaving 19 bases between them. CDR1 MNHNS and CDR2 SASEGT come from the germline V gene. CDR3 DNA sequence: TGTGCCAGCAGTGGAGGATTCGGGGGGCTAGCCCAAGAGACCCAGTACTTC. Translation: CASSGGFGGLAQETQYF.

To note about this clonotype: A much larger clone differs by one base, so this may be a read error. This sequence joins TRBV30 and TRBJ2-2, with unresolved D. The CDR3 contains 13 residues. Germline V CDR1 and CDR2: GTSNPN, SVGIG (reference sequence). The CDR3 region has the DNA TGTGCCCGGAGTTACGGAGACACCGGGGAGCTGTTTTTT. It translates to CARSYGDTGELFF. The full variable domain, rest sourced from reference TRBV30 and TRBJ2-2, is SQTIHQWPATLVQPVGSPLSLECTVEGTSNPNLYWYRQAAGRGLQLLFYSVGIGQISSEVPQNLSASRPQDRQFILSSKKLLLSDSGFYLCARSYGDTGELFFGEGSRLTVL.

This clonotype was counted many times. The chain couples TRBV24-1 to TRBJ2-2, with D uncertain. CDR3 size: 15 residues. V lost 3 bases to trimming and J lost 2 bases, with 9 bases between them. CDR1 KGHDR and CDR2 SFDVKD come from the germline V gene. CDR3 region: CATSDPTPNTGELFF. The CDR3 nucleotides read TGTGCCACCAGTGATCCGACACCCAACACCGGGGAGCTGTTTTTT.

V is TRBV4-1 and J is TRBJ2-7, with a possible D match to TRBD2 (6 bases). Germline lookup yields CDR1 MGHRA and CDR2 YSYEKL. The CDR3 extends over 16 amino acids. V lost 4 bases, J lost 6 bases, and 22 bases lay in between. CDR3 amino acids: CASSPFLPGEPPEQYF. The CDR3 nucleotides are TGCGCCAGCAGCCCCTTCCTCCCGGGAGAGCCGCCCGAGCAGTACTTC.

A word on this clonotype: This may be a read error: a much more frequent sequence differs by one nucleotide. This chain uses TRBV12-3 or TRBV12-4 with TRBJ2-2; D is undetermined. The CDR3 has 15 amino acids. Deletions cut 5 bases from V and 1 base from J, with 11 bases between. The CDR3 DNA is TGTGCCAGCAGTGCCCTCGCAGGGAACACCGGGGAGCTGTTTTTT. Protein product: CASSALAGNTGELFF.